A single sample gave rise to the 15 T cell receptor beta chains below, sequenced in a study of blood T cell repertoires in COVID-19. Profiling relied on immunoSEQ multiplex PCR, and the TCRdb table lists in-frame clones only, not all of them. The table lists fewer than 250,000 clones, 70% to 90% of them singletons. Sequencing input: peripheral blood. The receptor source for this set is a woman in her fifties or sixties with acute or convalescent COVID-19.

This clone occurred once. The chain is built from TRBV6-5 and TRBJ1-1; TRBD1 might be the D (6 bases). The CDR3 runs to 12 residues. The germline V and J ends were trimmed by 6 bases and 9 bases, with 14 bases remaining between them. CDR1 MNHEY and CDR2 SVGAGI come from the germline V gene. The CDR3, as DNA: TGTGCCAGCAGAAAAAGGGGGAGCCAAGCTTTCTTT. Protein sequence: CASRKRGSQAFF.

The chain joins TRBV18 to TRBJ1-5; D might be TRBD1 (5 bases). The V gene lost 6 bases and the J gene lost 7 bases, with 16 bases spanning the gap. Germline CDR1 KGHSH, CDR2 LQKENI. The CDR3 runs 14 residues. CDR3 residues: CASSLGEGSQPQHF. CDR3 nucleotide sequence: TGTGCCAGCTCGCTCGGGGAGGGGAGCCAGCCCCAGCATTTT.

The chain links TRBV4-1 to TRBJ1-2; D unresolved. CDR1 is MGHRA and CDR2 is YSYEKL in the germline V gene. This CDR3 has 13 residues. Trimming shortened V by 0 bases and J by 2 bases, and 4 bases separated the two germline ends. CDR3 loop: CASSQDGNYGYTF. CDR3 sequence (DNA): TGCGCCAGCAGCCAAGACGGGAACTATGGCTACACCTTC.

The chain recombines TRBV29-1 with TRBJ1-1; 12 bases fit TRBD1. Per the germline V gene, CDR1 is SQVTM and CDR2 is ANQGSEA. The J segment lost 0 bases and the V segment lost 3 bases, leaving 11 bases of the junction unmatched. The CDR3 spans 18 residues. The CDR3 loop reads CSVDGLLGTGGLNTEAFF. In DNA, the CDR3 is TGCAGCGTTGATGGGTTACTAGGGACAGGGGGCTTGAACACTGAAGCTTTCTTT.

This chain links TRBV7-2 with TRBJ2-1, with TRBD2 matching 12 bases. The CDR3 is 16 residues long. Losses at the gene ends were 4 bases for V and 2 bases for J; bases not matched to a gene: 3. Germline values: CDR1 SGHTA, CDR2 FQGNSA. Written as DNA, the CDR3 is TGTGCCAGCAGCTCCCTAGCGGGAGGGCCCTACAATGAGCAGTTCTTC. It is translated as CASSSLAGGPYNEQFF.

This chain links TRBV10-3 with TRBJ2-7; D unclear. Per germline, CDR1 ENHRY and CDR2 SYGVKD. This CDR3 is built from 13 residues. The V end was cut by 1 base, the J end by 5 bases, with 9 bases between. The CDR3 region is CAISEWSDNEQYF. The CDR3, as DNA: TGTGCCATCAGTGAGTGGTCAGATAACGAGCAGTACTTC.

The chain links TRBV29-1 to TRBJ2-7; no firm D call. The CDR3 has 11 amino acids. V was trimmed by 5 bases and J by 2 bases, leaving 7 bases between them. Germline CDR1 and CDR2: SQVTM and ANQGSEA. In DNA, the CDR3 is TGCAGCGTTCTTACAGCCTACGAGCAGTACTTC. Translating gives CSVLTAYEQYF.

The chain recombines TRBV5-1 with TRBJ2-5; TRBD1 might be the D (5 bases). Trimming removed 0 bases from V and 1 base from J, with 13 bases in between. This CDR3 has 16 amino acids. CDR1 SGHRS and CDR2 YFSETQ come from the germline V gene. The CDR3 is CASSLGGSGAQETQYF. The CDR3 coding sequence is TGCGCCAGCAGCTTGGGAGGCAGTGGGGCCCAAGAGACCCAGTACTTC.

This clone was detected a few times. Other DNA sequences in this sample translate to the same CDR3. The chain employs TRBV18 and TRBJ1-1; possibly TRBD1 for D (6 bases). Germline-derived CDR1 and CDR2 are KGHSH and LQKENI. V was clipped by 3 bases and J by 1 base, with 9 bases between them. CDR3 size: 14 residues. The CDR3 reads CASSPRDTNTEAFF. The CDR3 region has the DNA TGTGCCAGCTCACCGAGGGACACGAACACTGAAGCTTTCTTT.

The chain employs TRBV3-1 (or the pseudogene TRBV3-2) and TRBJ1-2, with D perhaps TRBD1 (5 bases). V was shortened by 1 base and J by 0 bases, with 12 bases between the two germline ends. The CDR3 runs to 16 residues. Germline CDR1 reads LGHDT; CDR2 reads YNNKEL (reference sequence). This chain's CDR3 is CASSQGGRRANYGYTF. As DNA, the CDR3 is TGTGCCAGCAGCCAAGGTGGTCGCAGGGCTAACTATGGCTACACCTTC.

The chain has TRBV6-5 and TRBJ1-1; the match to TRBD1 covers 10 bases. The germline V gene has CDR1 MNHEY and CDR2 SVGAGI. V shed 5 bases and J 10 bases; nucleotides not matched to a gene: 4. The CDR3 totals 12 residues. CDR3 sequence (DNA): TGTGCCAGCAGTAGCCGGGACAGGGGAGCTTTCTTT. Protein product: CASSSRDRGAFF.

The genes are TRBV11-3 and TRBJ2-3; D gene uncertain. Germline CDR1 reads SGHNT; CDR2 reads YENEEA. The V end was cut by 5 bases, the J end by 4 bases, with 10 bases between. This CDR3 contains 13 residues. The CDR3 nucleotides read TGTGCCAGCAGCCCCGAGTCCGCAGATACGCAGTATTTT. As protein: CASSPESADTQYF. Filled out from reference TRBV11-3 and TRBJ2-3, the complete variable domain reads EAGVVQSPRYKIIEKKQPVAFWCNPISGHNTLYWYLQNLGQGPELLIRYENEEAVDDSQLPKDRFSAERLKGVDSTLKIQPAELGDSAVYLCASSPESADTQYFGPGTRLTVL.

J is TRBJ1-4 and V is TRBV5-1; D is perhaps TRBD1 (6 bases). V was pared by 0 bases and J by 7 bases, with 13 bases between. The CDR3 loop spans 15 amino acids. CDR1 is SGHRS, CDR2 YFSETQ, per germline. The CDR3 sequence is CASSLGSGESEKLFF. CDR3 coding DNA: TGCGCCAGCAGCTTGGGATCAGGGGAAAGTGAAAAACTGTTTTTT.

The table lists this clone with a count of one. CDR3 bases: TGTGCCAGCGGGTCCGGGACACCGAATGAAGCTTTCTTT. This gives the protein CASGSGTPNEAFF. The chain links TRBV6-5 to TRBJ1-1; possibly TRBD1 for D (6 bases). The germline CDR1 and CDR2 sequences are MNHEY and SVGAGI. The ends were cut back, 8 bases at V and 7 bases at J, with 17 bases in the middle. The CDR3 loop spans 13 amino acids.

This chain connects TRBV2 to TRBJ2-1, with TRBD1 matching over 7 bases. V dropped 3 bases and J dropped 9; count of bases not matched to a gene: 8. CDR1 and CDR2 (germline): SNHLY, FYNNEI. The CDR3 is 14 amino acids. CDR3 amino acids: CASSELGTVFEQFF. Written as DNA, the CDR3 is TGTGCCAGCAGTGAGCTAGGGACAGTTTTTGAGCAGTTCTTC.